This T cell receptor beta chain was recovered during a study of Ad26.COV2.S vaccination and SARS-CoV-2 variants. Germline V gene sequence: CDR1 LGHDT, CDR2 YNNKEL (reference sequence). V was clipped by 4 bases and J by 0 bases, with 10 bases between them. This CDR3 is built from 15 residues. TCRdb's copy holds only in-frame clones and misses some; the assay was immunoSEQ multiplex PCR. The sample lists a few hundred thousand clones, around 88% occurring once. As to treatment: roughly 18 received Ad26.COV2.S at low or high dose, single or two shots; several received placebo; per-sample allocation not given. Sample collection was performed on day 63 after the first vaccine or placebo injection.

The source of this sequence is a person aged 18 to 59 who received the Ad26.COV2.S COVID-19 vaccine or a placebo. This material consisted of peripheral blood, taken in a trial of Ad26.COV2.S vaccine versus placebo. The gene calls are TRBV3-1 (or the pseudogene TRBV3-2) and TRBJ2-1; D might be TRBD2 (5 bases). In DNA form, the CDR3 reads TGTGCCAGCAGCCTTAGCGTAAGCTCCTACAATGAGCAGTTCTTC. This gives the protein CASSLSVSSYNEQFF.